This T cell receptor (beta chain) was recorded in a study of T cell responses to AZD1222 COVID-19 vaccine. Study-level results: Donors were largely white British and mainly female; clonal diversity was possibly underestimated.

Measured with immunoSEQ multiplex PCR; TCRdb has only the in-frame clones, and not every one. The table has 65,000 to 75,000 clones, approximately 80% seen once; the top ten hold around 5.4%. This clone appeared a single time. The antigen remains unidentified. V was cut by 2 bases and J by 0 bases, with 10 bases left in between. Looked up from germline, CDR1 is LNHDA and CDR2 is SQIVND (reference sequence). The CDR3 totals 16 residues. The chain joins TRBV19 to TRBJ2-2; a possible D gene is TRBD2 (6 bases). Source: peripheral blood, taken on day 0 of AZD1222 vaccination. This receptor was identified in an adult in good health. The CDR3 loop is CASSILGGANTGELFF. The CDR3 DNA reads TGTGCCAGTAGTATACTCGGCGGGGCGAACACCGGGGAGCTGTTTTTT.